This T cell receptor (beta chain) was obtained from a study of control samples from healthy donors and cancer patients (TCRdb year 2020). Library construction relied on the immunoSEQ multiplex PCR assay. TCRdb obtained this table from immuneACCESS and retained in-frame rearrangements with V and J assigned. These tables miss some clones; where compared with another copy, unresolved V genes account for less than half of the shortfall, and the remainder is unexplained. Here the sample has roughly 100,000 clones; about 92% occur a single time. The ten largest clones take up under 2.5% of the sample. CDR1 and CDR2, looked up from the germline V gene, are MNHEY and SVGAGI. The CDR3 holds 16 amino acids from the cysteine to the phenylalanine. Just the 48-base CDR3 DNA is kept, in frame starting at base 1. The junction shows trimming of 4 bases on V and 3 bases on J, and the gene matches do not reach 10 bases of it.

For this clone: The target of this receptor is not known. The record has no base qualities; no much larger clone is one base away.

The sequence derives from a woman between 18 and 29 years old in good health. The receptor chain draws on TRBV6-5 and TRBJ1-1, with 8 bases in between that match TRBD1. Specimen: blood. The CDR3 loop reads CASSSLSRTGHTEAFF. DNA sequence: TGTGCCAGCAGTTCACTTTCTCGGACAGGGCACACTGAAGCTTTCTTT.